The following is a T cell receptor beta chain sequence with its context. Its antigen is currently unknown. TCR beta VDJ and CDR3 were profiled, and genomic DNA was the template. TCRdb itself ran the reads through MiXCR, one entry per CDR3 protein. This table holds about 200,000 distinct CDR3 sequences, about 60% found once. These data come from a study of CD8+CD57+ T cells in acquired aplastic anemia. Study-level information: DNA from sorted CD4+ and CD8+ cells averaged about 3.2 ug. Broader study findings: Patients and controls shared twenty-nine CD8+ CDR3 sequences, highly expressed in patients.

The authors sequenced patients whose flow cytometry had shown CD8+CD57+ cell expansion. In all patients, the disease was severe acquired aplastic anemia. All patients were therapy-naive when blood was sampled. Trimming removed 11 bases from V and 2 bases from J; junction bases left unmatched: 8. The germline V gene encodes CDR1 KGHDR and CDR2 SFDVKD. The CDR3 contains 15 residues. The sequenced sample consisted of sorted CD4+, CD8+, or CD8+CD57+ T cells (not recorded which) from PBMCs. The rearrangement links TRBV24-1 to TRBJ1-5; 10 nucleotides align to TRBD1. This receptor was obtained from a human donor with aplastic anemia. The CDR3 nucleotides read TGTGCCAGCAGACCGACAGGGGGCGGCAATCAGCCCCAGCATTTT. This translates into CASRPTGGGNQPQHF.